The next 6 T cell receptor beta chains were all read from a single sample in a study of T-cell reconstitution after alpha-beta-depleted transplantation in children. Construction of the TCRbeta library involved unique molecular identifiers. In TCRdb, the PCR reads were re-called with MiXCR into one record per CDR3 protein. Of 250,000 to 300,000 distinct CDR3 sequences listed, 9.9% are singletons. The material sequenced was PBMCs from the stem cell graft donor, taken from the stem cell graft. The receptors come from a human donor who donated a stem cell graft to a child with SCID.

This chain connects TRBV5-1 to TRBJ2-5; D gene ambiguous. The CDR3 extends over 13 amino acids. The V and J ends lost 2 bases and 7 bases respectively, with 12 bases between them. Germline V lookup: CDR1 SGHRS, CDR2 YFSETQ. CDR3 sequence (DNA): TGCGCCAGCAGCTTAGACCTAACGGGGACCCAGTACTTC. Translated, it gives CASSLDLTGTQYF.

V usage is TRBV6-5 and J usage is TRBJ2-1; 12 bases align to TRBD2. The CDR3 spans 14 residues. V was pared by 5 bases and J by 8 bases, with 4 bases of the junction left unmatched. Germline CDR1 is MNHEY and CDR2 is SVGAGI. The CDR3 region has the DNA TGTGCCAGCAGTCCTAGCGGGGGGGCAGATGAGCAGTTCTTC. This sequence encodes CASSPSGGADEQFF.

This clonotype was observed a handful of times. This chain's CDR3 is CASSAGTLRGPGELFF. DNA of the CDR3: TGCGCCAGCAGCGCCGGGACATTGAGAGGTCCCGGGGAGCTGTTTTTT. The V and J genes are TRBV5-1 and TRBJ2-2; D might be TRBD1 (6 bases). V lost 4 bases and J 6 bases, leaving 19 bases between the germline ends. Germline CDR1 reads SGHRS; CDR2 reads YFSETQ. CDR3 size: 16 residues. Drawing the rest from reference TRBV5-1 and TRBJ2-2, the complete variable domain is KAGVTQTPRYLIKTRGQQVTLSCSPISGHRSVSWYQQTPGQGLQFLFEYFSETQRNKGNFPGRFSGRQFSNSRSEMNVSTLELGDSALYLCASSAGTLRGPGELFFGEGSRLTVL.

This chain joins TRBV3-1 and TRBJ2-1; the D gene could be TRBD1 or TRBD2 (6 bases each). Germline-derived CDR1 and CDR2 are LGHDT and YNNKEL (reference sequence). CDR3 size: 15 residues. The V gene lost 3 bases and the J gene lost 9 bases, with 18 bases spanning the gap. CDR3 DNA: TGTGCCAGCAGCCATGGCACGGGGGCTGGAACTGAGCAGTTCTTC. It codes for CASSHGTGAGTEQFF.

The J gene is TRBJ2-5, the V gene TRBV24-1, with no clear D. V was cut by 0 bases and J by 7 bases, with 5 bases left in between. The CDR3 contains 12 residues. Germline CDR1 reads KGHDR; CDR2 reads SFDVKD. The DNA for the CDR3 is TGTGCCACCAGTGATTTGCGAGGGACCCAGTACTTC. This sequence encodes CATSDLRGTQYF.

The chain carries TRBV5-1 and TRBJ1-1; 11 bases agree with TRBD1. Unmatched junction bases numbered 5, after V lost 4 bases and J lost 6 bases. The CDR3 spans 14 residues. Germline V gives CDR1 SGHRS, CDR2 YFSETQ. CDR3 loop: CASSIGQGASEAFF. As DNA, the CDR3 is TGCGCCAGCAGCATAGGACAGGGGGCTTCTGAAGCTTTCTTT.